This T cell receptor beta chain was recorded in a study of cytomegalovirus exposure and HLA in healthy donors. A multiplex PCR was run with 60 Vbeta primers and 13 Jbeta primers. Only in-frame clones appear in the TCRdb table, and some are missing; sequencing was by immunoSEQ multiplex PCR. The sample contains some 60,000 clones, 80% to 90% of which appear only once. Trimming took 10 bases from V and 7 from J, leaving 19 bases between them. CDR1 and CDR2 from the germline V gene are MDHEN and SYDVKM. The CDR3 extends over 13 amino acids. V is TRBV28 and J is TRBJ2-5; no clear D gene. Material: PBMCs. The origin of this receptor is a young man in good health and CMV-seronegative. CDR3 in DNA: TGTGCCACGTGTCTCCAGGTAATAGGGACCCAGTACTTC. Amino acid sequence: CATCLQVIGTQYF.